The 27 T cell receptor beta chains reported below all come from one sample, sequenced in a study of T cells in Graves' hyperthyroidism and ophthalmopathy. The CDR3 regions of TCR beta were amplified from RNA transcripts. The HTBI primer set was used in a first-round RT-PCR of the TCR CDR3. TCRdb processed the multiplex PCR reads anew with MiXCR; each CDR3 protein has one entry. Of 650,000 to 700,000 distinct CDR3 sequences listed, around 15% are singletons. Sequencing was carried out using blood. These receptors were obtained from a man in his fifties or sixties with Graves' hyperthyroidism.

Ten or more counts support this clonotype. The V gene is TRBV28, the J gene TRBJ2-5; D might be TRBD1 (6 bases). The V end lost 5 bases, the J end lost 4 bases, and 17 bases lay between the germline ends. The CDR3 runs 15 residues. Germline assignment: CDR1 MDHEN and CDR2 SYDVKM. CDR3 coding DNA: TGTGCCAGCAGTGTCCGGGCGAGGGGGTTAGAGACCCAGTACTTC. This translates into CASSVRARGLETQYF. Using reference TRBV28 and TRBJ2-5 for the parts outside the CDR3, the full variable domain is DVKVTQSSRYLVKRTGEKVFLECVQDMDHENMFWYRQDPGLGLRLIYFSYDVKMKEKGDIPEGYSVSREKKERFSLILESASTNQTSMYLCASSVRARGLETQYFGPGTRLLVL.

This rearrangement joins TRBV20-1 to TRBJ2-7; 11 positions agree with TRBD2. V lost 6 bases, J lost 0 bases, and 4 bases stayed unmatched. CDR1 is DFQATT, CDR2 SNEGSKA, per germline (reference sequence). The CDR3 is made up of 14 amino acids. The CDR3 sequence: CSAATSGTSYEQYF. For the CDR3, the DNA is TGCAGTGCCGCGACTAGCGGGACCTCCTACGAGCAGTACTTC.

This clonotype was seen a few times. The chain's CDR3 is CSVAQGNYGYTF. DNA for the CDR3: TGCAGCGTTGCTCAGGGGAACTATGGCTACACCTTC. This chain uses TRBV29-1 with TRBJ1-2; weak D call: TRBD1 (6 bases). V was cut by 4 bases and J by 2 bases, with 8 bases left in between. This CDR3 has 12 residues. Germline lookup yields CDR1 SQVTM and CDR2 ANQGSEA.

V usage is TRBV7-2 and J usage is TRBJ1-2; tentative D call: TRBD1 (5 bases). The V end was cut by 1 base, the J end by 6 bases, with 9 bases between. Germline V gives CDR1 SGHTA, CDR2 FQGNSA. The CDR3 contains 13 residues. The CDR3 sequence is CASSLVQGNGYTF. CDR3 in DNA: TGTGCCAGCAGCTTAGTCCAGGGCAATGGCTACACCTTC.

V is TRBV14 and J is TRBJ1-1, with TRBD1 matching 11 bases. With 0 bases clipped from V and 4 bases from J, the junction kept 4 bases outside the gene matches. The CDR3 consists of 16 residues. CDR1 and CDR2 from the germline V gene are SGHDN and FVKESK. The chain's CDR3 is CASSQEGTGGATEAFF. The CDR3 region has the DNA TGTGCCAGCAGCCAAGAGGGGACAGGGGGAGCCACTGAAGCTTTCTTT.

This clonotype was observed at least ten times. The chain employs TRBV28 and TRBJ1-1; possibly TRBD1 for D (5 bases). Trimming shortened V by 6 bases and J by 0 bases, and 14 bases separated the two germline ends. Germline-derived CDR1 and CDR2 are MDHEN and SYDVKM. The length of the CDR3 is 15 residues. CDR3 in amino acids: CASRPLTGLNTEAFF. The CDR3 region has the DNA TGTGCCAGCAGGCCTCTAACAGGACTGAACACTGAAGCTTTCTTT. Combining the CDR3 with reference TRBV28 and TRBJ1-1 gives the whole variable domain DVKVTQSSRYLVKRTGEKVFLECVQDMDHENMFWYRQDPGLGLRLIYFSYDVKMKEKGDIPEGYSVSREKKERFSLILESASTNQTSMYLCASRPLTGLNTEAFFGQGTRLTVV.

This clonotype came up many times. This sequence joins TRBV27 and TRBJ1-2; D might be TRBD1 (6 bases). V lost 5 bases and J lost 6, with 19 bases in between. Germline V gene sequence: CDR1 MNHEY, CDR2 SMNVEV (reference sequence). This CDR3 is built from 15 residues. The CDR3 DNA sequence: TGTGCCAGCAGTCGAGTGCTGGAGGGGGGAGATGGCTACACCTTC. Translation: CASSRVLEGGDGYTF.

This clonotype was found many times. This sequence joins TRBV12-3 or TRBV12-4 and TRBJ2-1; 8 nucleotides agree with TRBD1. The V gene end was trimmed by 6 bases and the J gene end by 8 bases; junction bases not matched to a gene: 12. This CDR3 contains 15 residues. CDR3 region: CASSPWGDRTHEQFF. In DNA form, the CDR3 reads TGTGCCAGCAGCCCCTGGGGGGACAGGACCCATGAGCAGTTCTTC.

This clonotype was counted at least ten times. The rearrangement links TRBV12-3 or TRBV12-4 to TRBJ1-1; maybe TRBD1 (6 bases). CDR3 length equals 13 residues. V was cut by 7 bases and J by 3 bases, with 12 bases left in between. CDR3 DNA sequence: TGTGCCAGCACCCAGGACAGCGACACTGAAGCTTTCTTT. Its protein product is CASTQDSDTEAFF.

This clonotype was seen only once. The chain is built from TRBV7-2 and TRBJ2-4; 8 positions agree with TRBD2. J was trimmed by 0 bases and V by 0 bases; bases with no gene match: 10. The CDR3 has 19 residues. Germline assignment: CDR1 SGHTA and CDR2 FQGNSA. Here the CDR3 reads CASSLAPSLAELAKNIQYF. In DNA form, the CDR3 reads TGTGCCAGCAGCTTAGCCCCCTCACTAGCGGAACTAGCCAAAAACATTCAGTACTTC.

The CDR3 nucleotides read TGTGCCACCAGTGATCCCGGGACTAGCGGGGGGGAGCAGTTCTTC. Protein: CATSDPGTSGGEQFF. The rearrangement joins TRBV24-1 to TRBJ2-1; 15 bases line up with TRBD2. The CDR3 is 15 amino acids. The junction had 3 bases not matched to a gene; V was cut back by 3 bases and J by 10 bases. Germline V CDR1 and CDR2: KGHDR, SFDVKD.

This clonotype was recorded many times. The J gene is TRBJ2-3, the V gene TRBV13; tentatively, D is TRBD2 (5 bases). V lost 5 bases to trimming and J lost 2 bases, with 14 bases between them. The CDR3 is 15 residues long. CDR1 PRHDT and CDR2 FYEKMQ come from the germline V gene (reference sequence). The CDR3 DNA reads TGTGCCAGCAGCCGTCAAGCGGAGAACACAGATACGCAGTATTTT. It translates to CASSRQAENTDTQYF. Looking up the rest from reference TRBV13 and TRBJ2-3 gives the full variable domain: AAGVIQSPRHLIKEKRETATLKCYPIPRHDTVYWYQQGPGQDPQFLISFYEKMQSDKGSIPDRFSAQQFSDYHSELNMSSLELGDSALYFCASSRQAENTDTQYFGPGTRLTVL.

This clonotype was found many times. The chain carries TRBV12-3 or TRBV12-4 and TRBJ2-7; TRBD2 is a possible D gene (6 bases). The CDR3 totals 12 residues. V lost 5 bases and J 7 bases, leaving 12 bases between the germline ends. CDR3 DNA: TGTGCCAGCAGTCCGGGGGTAAGAGAGCAGTACTTC. Translating it yields CASSPGVREQYF.

The table lists this clonotype with many counts. V is TRBV5-1 and J is TRBJ1-4; 10 bases agree with TRBD1. Germline V CDR1 and CDR2: SGHRS, YFSETQ. The CDR3 is 17 amino acids. The V segment lost 0 bases and the J segment 3 bases; nucleotides outside the gene matches: 5. CDR3: CASSLGQGAKANEKLFF. The DNA of the CDR3 is TGCGCCAGCAGCTTGGGACAGGGGGCGAAGGCTAATGAAAAACTGTTTTTT.

This chain uses TRBV18 with TRBJ1-5; D possibly corresponds to TRBD1 (6 bases). The germline V gene encodes CDR1 KGHSH and CDR2 LQKENI. V was trimmed by 1 base and J by 0 bases, leaving 7 bases between them. The CDR3 runs 15 residues. The CDR3 bases are TGTGCCAGCTCACCACTACAGGGTAGCAATCAGCCCCAGCATTTT. The encoded protein is CASSPLQGSNQPQHF.

This clonotype came up many times. The J gene is TRBJ2-2, the V gene TRBV10-3; TRBD1 matches at 7 bases. CDR1 is ENHRY and CDR2 is SYGVKD in the germline V gene. CDR3 length equals 14 residues. The junction had 8 bases not matched to a gene; V was cut back by 10 bases and J by 3 bases. CDR3 protein: CASKGALDTGELFF. As DNA, the CDR3 is TGTGCCAGTAAGGGGGCTTTGGACACCGGGGAGCTGTTTTTT.

This clonotype came up many times. This chain connects TRBV2 to TRBJ1-2; D is undetermined. Germline V lookup: CDR1 SNHLY, CDR2 FYNNEI. The CDR3 totals 14 residues. Trimming removed 3 bases from V and 8 bases from J, with 16 bases in between. The CDR3 sequence: CASSDGLASPGYTF. The CDR3 DNA sequence: TGTGCCAGCAGTGATGGTTTGGCTAGCCCGGGCTACACCTTC. Supplemented by reference TRBV2 and TRBJ1-2, the full variable domain reads EPEVTQTPSHQVTQMGQEVILRCVPISNHLYFYWYRQILGQKVEFLVSFYNNEISEKSEIFDDQFSVERPDGSNFTLKIRSTKLEDSAMYFCASSDGLASPGYTFGSGTRLTVV.

The table lists this clonotype with many counts. This chain connects TRBV19 to TRBJ1-5; D ambiguous. This CDR3 has 14 amino acids. Trimming took off 5 bases at V and 7 bases at J, with 15 bases between the two ends. The germline V gene encodes CDR1 LNHDA and CDR2 SQIVND (reference sequence). CDR3 DNA: TGTGCCAGTAGTCCCGAGAGGGAACGACAGCCCCAGCATTTT. Its translation is CASSPERERQPQHF.

V gene TRBV19 combines with J gene TRBJ2-7, with 7 bases matching TRBD2. The junction had 6 bases not matched to a gene; V was cut back by 2 bases and J by 2 bases. The CDR3 spans 15 residues. Germline V gives CDR1 LNHDA, CDR2 SQIVND (reference sequence). The CDR3 bases are TGTGCCAGTAGTATAAGGGCGGGAGTGCCCTACGAGCAGTACTTC. Translation gives CASSIRAGVPYEQYF.

This clonotype was counted at least ten times. The chain links TRBV2 to TRBJ1-5, with TRBD1 as a possible D gene (5 bases). V was clipped by 3 bases and J by 0 bases, with 12 bases between them. The CDR3 runs to 16 residues. The V gene's germline CDR1 is SNHLY and CDR2 FYNNEI. This chain's CDR3 is CASSDWSGDSNQPQHF. Here the CDR3 DNA reads TGTGCCAGCAGTGATTGGTCGGGGGATAGCAATCAGCCCCAGCATTTT. The variable domain in full, with the rest retrieved from reference TRBV2 and TRBJ1-5, is EPEVTQTPSHQVTQMGQEVILRCVPISNHLYFYWYRQILGQKVEFLVSFYNNEISEKSEIFDDQFSVERPDGSNFTLKIRSTKLEDSAMYFCASSDWSGDSNQPQHFGDGTRLSIL.

This clonotype was observed at least ten times. The chain uses TRBV2 and TRBJ1-4; D gene uncertain. Trimming pared 1 base from V and 7 bases from J, leaving 10 bases between. The CDR3 runs 14 residues. CDR1 is SNHLY and CDR2 is FYNNEI in the germline V gene. CDR3 protein: CASSEGGWGEKLFF. CDR3 DNA sequence: TGTGCCAGCAGTGAAGGAGGGTGGGGTGAAAAACTGTTTTTT.

This clonotype was counted only a few times. The rearrangement joins TRBV24-1 to TRBJ2-1, with 10 bases lining up with TRBD2. This CDR3 has 18 amino acids. The germline CDR1 and CDR2 sequences are KGHDR and SFDVKD. The trim removed 0 bases at V and 0 bases at J, leaving 4 bases unmatched. CDR3 DNA: TGTGCCACCAGTGATTTGAGGGCTAGCGGGAGCTCCTACAATGAGCAGTTCTTC. This translates into CATSDLRASGSSYNEQFF.

This clonotype was counted many times. The V call is TRBV7-9, the J call TRBJ2-7; tentatively, D is TRBD1 (5 bases). The length of the CDR3 is 14 residues. The germline V gene has CDR1 SEHNR and CDR2 FQNEAQ (reference sequence). With 5 bases removed from V and 7 bases from J, the gap between germline ends came to 18 bases. CDR3 sequence: CASSPPGQGGEQYF. CDR3 DNA: TGTGCCAGCAGCCCGCCTGGGCAGGGTGGGGAGCAGTACTTC. Full variable domain (outside the CDR3, taken from reference TRBV7-9 and TRBJ2-7): DTGVSQNPRHKITKRGQNVTFRCDPISEHNRLYWYRQTLGQGPEFLTYFQNEAQLEKSRLLSDRFSAERPKGSFSTLEIQRTEQGDSAMYLCASSPPGQGGEQYFGPGTRLTVT.

On this clonotype: Just one base apart from a much larger clone, this may be a read error. V usage is TRBV28 and J usage is TRBJ2-7; maybe TRBD1 (6 bases). The germline V gene encodes CDR1 MDHEN and CDR2 SYDVKM. Trimming removed 10 bases at V and 6 bases at J, with 19 bases between. The CDR3 is 13 amino acids. The CDR3 reads CANTSGQGGEQYF. For the CDR3, the DNA is TGTGCCAACACCTCGGGACAAGGGGGCGAGCAGTACTTC.

This clonotype has a handful of counts. This chain joins TRBV28 and TRBJ2-7; 10 bases are a match to TRBD2. CDR3 length: 15 residues. Losses at the gene ends were 6 bases for V and 3 bases for J; bases not matched to a gene: 8. CDR1 is MDHEN and CDR2 is SYDVKM in the germline V gene. The CDR3 nucleotides read TGTGCCAGCAGCTGGGGACTAGCGTCCTTCTACGAGCAGTACTTC. Protein product: CASSWGLASFYEQYF.

Ten or more counts support this clonotype. The rearrangement joins TRBV10-3 to TRBJ1-2; D perhaps matches TRBD1 (5 bases). Between the trimmed V and J ends, which lost 2 bases and 5 bases, there was a span of 12 bases. This CDR3 has 14 amino acids. Germline-derived CDR1 and CDR2 are ENHRY and SYGVKD. CDR3 in amino acids: CAISEAGQNYGYTF. The CDR3 DNA reads as TGTGCCATCAGTGAGGCAGGACAAAATTATGGCTACACCTTC.

In its sample, this clonotype was seen many times. The gene calls are TRBV7-2 and TRBJ2-1, with a weak D call TRBD2 (6 bases). Germline CDR1 SGHTA, CDR2 FQGNSA. CDR3 length: 14 amino acids. V lost 1 base and J lost 12, with 16 bases in between. The CDR3 nucleotides are TGTGCCAGCAGCTTAGGGGAGGTTCGAGCGGTGCAGTTCTTC. Its translation: CASSLGEVRAVQFF.